This T cell receptor (beta chain) was sequenced in a study of cytomegalovirus exposure and HLA in healthy donors. With regard to this clone: Its antigen is not identified.

Study outcomes and limitations: Later analysis indicated greater clonal expansion among HLA-associated TCR beta chains than among equally common other chains. Available immune exposure information covered CMV serostatus only. Trimming of TCR beta V- and J-genes showed a link, identified in a later analysis, to a missense DCLRE1C variant. Across all donors, roughly uniform sequencing depth was an assumption of the presence/absence analyses.

A multiplex PCR was run with 60 Vbeta primers and 13 Jbeta primers. The repertoire was sequenced with immunoSEQ multiplex PCR; TCRdb's copy has only in-frame clones and lacks some. The sample has about 160,000 clones, around 72% seen once. There are 13 residues in the CDR3. The germline gives CDR1 PRHDT, CDR2 FYEKMQ (reference sequence). V was cut by 2 bases and J by 5 bases, with 8 bases left in between. The rearrangement joins TRBV13 to TRBJ2-3; no firm D call. Sequenced: PBMCs. The sequence derives from a middle-aged man in good health and CMV-seropositive. DNA of the CDR3: TGTGCCAGCAGCTTATTTGGCAGAGATACGCAGTATTTT. Translating it yields CASSLFGRDTQYF.